A selection of T cell receptor beta chains follows, all from one sample in a study of blood T cell repertoires in COVID-19. Sequencing was performed with immunoSEQ multiplex PCR; in TCRdb, only in-frame clones are kept and a portion is missing. Counted here are 350,000 or so clones, approximately 82% occurring once; the ten biggest clones make up 2.5% to 3%. The sample consisted of peripheral blood. These receptors were obtained from a young man with active or convalescent COVID-19. The CDR3 runs from the conserved cysteine through the conserved F or W. The order of the fields is J gene, D gene, V gene, clone size, CDR3 DNA, CDR3 protein. The D gene is left open where the match is weak. Size tells how often a clone was seen (once, few, many) or the class of an expanded clone, and some rows leave it out.

>TRBJ2-1|.|TRBV2|.
TGTGCCAGCAGTGAAGCGCTTAGGCGGCCTCAAGACAATGAGCAGTTCTTC
CASSEALRRPQDNEQFF
>TRBJ2-2|.|TRBV28|few
TGTGCCAGCGGGTTACTAGTTCCCGGCACCGGGGAGCTGTTTTTT
CASGLLVPGTGELFF
>TRBJ2-2|TRBD1|TRBV18|.
TGTGCCAGCTCACCGCCCAGGGGGCGCGAGACCGGGGAGCTGTTTTTT
CASSPPRGRETGELFF
>TRBJ2-5|.|TRBV9|.
TGTGCCAGCAGCGTAGGGACCCCTCGGGGGGAGACCCAGTACTTC
CASSVGTPRGETQYF
>TRBJ1-1|TRBD1|TRBV4-2|.
TGTGCCAGCAGCCGGGACAGGGCGGACACTGAAGCTTTCTTT
CASSRDRADTEAFF
>TRBJ2-3|TRBD2|TRBV24-1|.
TGTGCCACCAGTGGGCAGCGGGGGAGCCTTGGGGATACGCAGTATTTT
CATSGQRGSLGDTQYF
>TRBJ2-7|TRBD1|TRBV6-5|.
TGTGCCAGCAGCCGGGACAGAGCGTACGAGCAGTACTTC
CASSRDRAYEQYF
>TRBJ2-1|.|TRBV27|.
TGTGCCAGCAGTCCGCTGGCAGGGAATGCCTACAATGAGCAGTTCTTC
CASSPLAGNAYNEQFF
>TRBJ2-7|.|TRBV7-3|.
TGTGCCAGCAGCTTAATCCCGGGGTTCCCCTACGAGCAGTACTTC
CASSLIPGFPYEQYF
>TRBJ2-1|TRBD1|TRBV7-2|.
TGTGCCAGTCCGGGACAGGGGCTCAATGAGCAGTTCTTC
CASPGQGLNEQFF
>TRBJ2-1|TRBD1|TRBV29-1|.
TGCAGCGAGGAACAGGGGACCTTTTACAATGAGCAGTTCTTC
CSEEQGTFYNEQFF
>TRBJ1-1|.|TRBV2|.
TGTGCCAGCAGTCCCCGACATTTGACGAACACTGAAGCTTTCTTT
CASSPRHLTNTEAFF
>TRBJ2-7|.|TRBV24-1|few
TGTGCCACCAGTGATCTGAGTTCCTACGAGCAGTACTTC
CATSDLSSYEQYF
>TRBJ1-1|.|TRBV9|.
TGTGCCAGCAGTGCTACGGGGACACTGAACACTGAAGCTTTCTTT
CASSATGTLNTEAFF
>TRBJ2-1|TRBD2|TRBV18|few
TGTGCCAGCTCACCTGGCACTAGCGGGTACAATGAGCAGTTCTTC
CASSPGTSGYNEQFF
>TRBJ2-1|TRBD2|TRBV11-2|.
TGTGCCAGCAGCCCGGGACTAGCGGGAGCCTGGAATGAGCAGTTCTTC
CASSPGLAGAWNEQFF
>TRBJ2-6|.|TRBV27|.
TGTGCCAGCAGCCCACGGTTCTCTGGGGCCAACGTCCTGACTTTC
CASSPRFSGANVLTF
>TRBJ2-7|TRBD1|TRBV5-4|.
TGTGCCAGCAGCTTGGGGGCAGGGGGCTACGAGCAGTACTTC
CASSLGAGGYEQYF
>TRBJ1-3|.|TRBV7-3|.
TGTGCCAGCAGCGACGGAAGGGGGAACACCATATATTTT
CASSDGRGNTIYF
>TRBJ2-7|.|TRBV21-1|.
TGTGCCACCCCTTTTCCCCATTCCGGGAGCTACGAGCAGTACTTC
CATPFPHSGSYEQYF
>TRBJ1-5|.|TRBV6-2/TRBV6-3|.
TGTGCCAGCAGTGCCAGGGAAGGGAGGAATCAGCCCCAGCATTTT
CASSAREGRNQPQHF
>TRBJ1-1|TRBD1|TRBV6-5|.
TGTGCCAGCGCCGGACAGGGGACGAACACTGAAGCTTTCTTT
CASAGQGTNTEAFF
>TRBJ1-1|TRBD1|TRBV12-5|.
TGTGCTAAAAGGGGGACAGGGGGCCAAGCTTTCTTT
CAKRGTGGQAFF
>TRBJ1-2|.|TRBV20-1|.
TGCAGTGACATCGGGGATCTTGGCTACACCTTC
CSDIGDLGYTF
>TRBJ1-6|TRBD1|TRBV7-8|.
TGTGCCAGCAGCTTATACTCCGGGACAGGGTCTAATTCACCCCTCCACTTT
CASSLYSGTGSNSPLHF
>TRBJ2-7|.|TRBV4-1|.
TGCGCCAGCAGCCAAGAGCAGAGGAGGAGATACCTCTACGAGCAGTACTTC
CASSQEQRRRYLYEQYF
>TRBJ2-1|TRBD1|TRBV6-2/TRBV6-3|.
TGTGCCAGCAGTTACGACAGGGGGAGGAACAATGAGCAGTTCTTC
CASSYDRGRNNEQFF
>TRBJ2-2|.|TRBV6-1|.
TGTGCCAGCAGTGCTCTAGCAGGGGGGTTAACCGGGGAGCTGTTTTTT
CASSALAGGLTGELFF
>TRBJ1-2|.|TRBV27|few
TGTGCCAGCAGTTTATCGCCCGTGAGCTATGGCTACACCTTC
CASSLSPVSYGYTF
>TRBJ2-7|TRBD1|TRBV13|once
TGTGCCAGCAGCTCGTCCGGGACAGGGGCTCACGAGCAGTACTTC
CASSSSGTGAHEQYF
>TRBJ2-5|TRBD1|TRBV11-2|.
TGTGCCAGCAGCGCTCGGACAGGGGCAGGAGAGACCCAGTACTTC
CASSARTGAGETQYF
>TRBJ2-7|TRBD2|TRBV6-5|.
TGTGCCAGCAGTTACATTCCGGGGGGGGGATACGAGCAGTACTTC
CASSYIPGGGYEQYF
>TRBJ2-5|.|TRBV27|.
TGTGCCAGCAGTTTGGTGGGAGAAGAGAAGGAGACCCAGTACTTC
CASSLVGEEKETQYF
>TRBJ2-1|.|TRBV2|.
TGTGCCAGCAGTGAACAGGGATACAATGAGCAGTTCTTC
CASSEQGYNEQFF
>TRBJ1-2|.|TRBV6-5|once
TGTGCCAGCAGTACAACTTTCGACAGCTACTATGGCTACACCTTC
CASSTTFDSYYGYTF
>TRBJ1-3|.|TRBV3-1/TRBV3-2|.
TGTGCCAGCAGCCAAGATCGGGCAGGGGGAAACACCATATATTTT
CASSQDRAGGNTIYF
>TRBJ1-6|.|TRBV27|.
TGTGCCAGCAGTTTTTACAGCCATTCACCCCTCCACTTT
CASSFYSHSPLHF
>TRBJ2-1|TRBD2|TRBV5-1|.
TGCGCCAGCAGCGTCCTCCTAGCGGGGGGGCCCTCGCAGCAGTTCTTC
CASSVLLAGGPSQQFF
>TRBJ1-5|.|TRBV19|.
TGTGCCAGTAGTGCCCCGACAGCATATAGCAATCAGCCCCAGCATTTT
CASSAPTAYSNQPQHF
>TRBJ2-5|TRBD2|TRBV7-2|.
TGTGCCAGCAGCTTAGACAGGATGGGCGGGAGAGGGGAGACCCAGTACTTC
CASSLDRMGGRGETQYF
>TRBJ2-5|.|TRBV5-1|.
TGCGCCAGCAGCTTGGAAGGCAGGGTTGAGACCCAGTACTTC
CASSLEGRVETQYF
>TRBJ1-2|TRBD1|TRBV27|.
TGTGCCAGCAGTTTAAAGGGGGCGTATTATGGCTACACCTTC
CASSLKGAYYGYTF
>TRBJ1-3|.|TRBV4-1|.
TGCGCCAGCAGCCCCGGGGTTGGAAACACCATATATTTT
CASSPGVGNTIYF
>TRBJ1-1|TRBD1|TRBV28|.
TGTGCCAGCACCTCATCAAGGGGGCGTAATGAAGCTTTCTTT
CASTSSRGRNEAFF
>TRBJ1-3|.|TRBV3-1/TRBV3-2|.
TGTGCCAGCAGCCAAGCGTCTGGAAACACCATATATTTT
CASSQASGNTIYF
>TRBJ2-1|.|TRBV4-3|.
TGCGCCAGCAGCCAACACGGGGGTACTCTGCCCTACAATGAGCAGTTCTTC
CASSQHGGTLPYNEQFF
>TRBJ2-5|TRBD1|TRBV9|.
TGTGCCAGCAGCGGACCTCGACAGGGGCCAGAGGAGACCCAGTACTTC
CASSGPRQGPEETQYF
>TRBJ1-3|.|TRBV30|.
TGTGCCTGGAAGAGGGAAGGTGGTGGAAACACCATATATTTT
CAWKREGGGNTIYF
>TRBJ1-2|.|TRBV7-3|.
TGTGCCAGCAGCCCGGCGGCGGGCTCTACGATCAGCGGCTACACCTTC
CASSPAAGSTISGYTF
>TRBJ2-3|.|TRBV27|.
TGTGCCAGCAGTTCGTCGGCGGGCACAGATACGCAGTATTTT
CASSSSAGTDTQYF
>TRBJ1-2|.|TRBV2|.
TGTGCCAGTCAGGAGGTTGACTATGGCTACACCTTC
CASQEVDYGYTF
>TRBJ2-1|TRBD2|TRBV5-1|.
TGCGCCAGCAGTTTTGGAGGGACTACTTACAATGAGCAGTTCTTC
CASSFGGTTYNEQFF
>TRBJ2-5|.|TRBV6-1|.
TGTGCCAGCAGTGAAGACGGGCTAGCCGGAGAGACCCAGTACTTC
CASSEDGLAGETQYF
>TRBJ2-1|.|TRBV2|.
TGTGCCAGCAGTCCTGTCGCGGTAAGGGAGCAGTTCTTC
CASSPVAVREQFF
>TRBJ1-1|.|TRBV11-3|.
TGTGCCAGCAGCCGAAGCCGGGGGGGCACTGAAGCTTTCTTT
CASSRSRGGTEAFF